This T cell receptor (beta chain) was sequenced for a study of T cells and copy number aberrations in small-cell lung cancer. Regarding the study as a whole: The tissue was entirely formalin-fixed and paraffin-embedded, which is known to produce sequencing artifacts.

Germline CDR1 reads SNHLY; CDR2 reads FYNNEI. V shed 6 bases and J 5 bases; nucleotides not matched to a gene: 6. The CDR3 contains 14 residues. Donors had limited-stage small-cell lung cancer, resected between about 2007 and 2021. No donor received chemotherapy or radiotherapy before surgery, nor immunotherapy before or after it. Using immunoSEQ multiplex PCR, the repertoire was profiled, and TCRdb retains in-frame clones only, with some absent. Of around 6,100 clones in the sample, roughly 76% were seen once. This clone was recorded once. The antigen is unknown. The V gene is TRBV2, the J gene TRBJ2-7; 11 positions match TRBD2. Sequenced sample: normal tissue next to the tumor. The TCR comes from a woman in her 70s with small cell lung cancer. Some clones in this sample may be carry-over from other donors' samples. The CDR3 region has the DNA TGTGCCAGCAGGGCTGGACTAGCGGGCCACGAGCAGTACTTC. Residues: CASRAGLAGHEQYF.